This T cell receptor (beta chain) was observed in a study of cytomegalovirus exposure and HLA in healthy donors (dated by TCRdb to about 2017). Notes on the research overall: An earlier analysis of more than 550 of the donors reported approximately 280 Gb of sequence data and 117 million unique TCR beta sequences obtained from around 170 million T cells. A handful of DR-DQ haplotypes were handled as single units for association and clustering because linkage in the cohort was strong. Rather than using new phenotypic data, the later analysis identified candidate immune exposures from TCR beta sequences and from how often those sequences occurred across donors. Class I and class II HLA loci were covered by the typing at four-digit resolution. An early release that covered approximately 600 HLA-typed donors contained around 330 gigabases of sequencing data and about 93 million unique TCR sequences. Alongside the repertoire data, information on donor age, sex, ethnicity and CMV serostatus was compiled. Using immunosequencing, the study profiled T cell repertoires from fewer than 850 subjects and related those repertoires to cytomegalovirus serostatus. High-throughput TCR immunosequencing, statistical association of individual TCRs with disease status, and machine learning were combined to predict cytomegalovirus infection status. The study was designed to test whether signatures of past pathogen exposure could be identified by cataloging public T cell receptors. Among the roughly 400 genotyped donors, around 81% belonged to the genetic ancestry cluster associated with self-reported Caucasian donors. Besides the first cohort of hundreds of subjects, a separate validation cohort made up of over a hundred different subjects was used. A later analysis re-examined previously published TCR beta repertoires from just over 650 donors and added high-resolution HLA genotyping to investigate patterns of TCR occurrence. Among about 410 genotyped donors of the cohort, an average of approximately 200,000 unique TCR beta nucleotide sequences was sequenced per donor, of which about 18% were non-productive. Typing coverage varied by locus: roughly 620-640 donors for A, B, C, DRB1 and DQB1; about 520 for DQA1; more than 600 for DPA1; roughly 470 for DPB1. Every discovery cohort repertoire had been produced on one sequencing platform. An earlier analysis of around 580 of the donors used high-throughput TCR beta sequencing to judge whether each TCR beta V gene segment behaved as functional or pseudogenic. Genome-wide SNP genotypes for about three fifths of the roughly 670 donors were used in a later genetic analysis, which treated that subset as a discovery cohort.

The CDR3 measures 19 amino acids from cysteine to phenylalanine. The kept DNA is CDR3 alone, 57 bases in frame from the first base. The germline V and J ends show losses of 0 bases and 8 bases respectively, and no gene match explains 18 bases of the junction. In the germline V gene (reference sequence), CDR1 corresponds to SGHNT and CDR2 to YYREEE. The cohort consisted of 600 to 700 healthy bone marrow donors. At the time of sampling, all cohort members were nominally healthy, though unrecorded immune exposures were likely present. The donor was CMV seropositive and was included in the group of some 290 seropositive cohort members. Every donor gave a peripheral blood sample, and the peripheral blood mononuclear cells from that sample were used for TCR beta sequencing. Genomic DNA extraction from the blood cell samples was performed with the Qiagen DNeasy Blood Extraction Kit. As regards this clone: The target of this receptor is not known. One base away there is no much larger clone; base qualities are not given.

The library was prepared using the immunoSEQ multiplex PCR assay. The multiplex PCR relied on a mix of 60 forward primers for TCR Vbeta segments and 13 reverse primers for TCR Jbeta segments. Amplification of the CDR3 region of rearranged TCR beta genes was performed with a multiplex PCR assay on genomic DNA. Amplified TCR beta libraries were sequenced as 87-base-pair reads on the Illumina HiSeq System. For the original study's pipeline: A later analysis tallied around 82 million unique TCR beta chains across the 666 repertoires, and around 12 million of those chains were shared by two or more donors. A nearest-neighbor algorithm error-corrected the raw reads and collapsed the reads into unique sequences, merging closely related sequences to remove PCR and sequencing errors. Alignment of CDR3 sequences to IMGT reference sequences was used to assign V, D and J gene segments. Each retained sequence needed at least a six-nucleotide match to both a V gene segment and a J gene segment. A rearrangement counted as productive if the CDR3 had no stop codons and remained in frame with V and J, and every other rearrangement counted as non-productive. Following IMGT convention, CDR3 was defined as the stretch from the second conserved V-encoded cysteine to the conserved J-encoded phenylalanine. In an earlier analysis of around 540 of the donors, sequences lacking an unambiguous match to a single V gene segment were excluded. An earlier analysis of fewer than 750 of the donors called V segments functional above 56.7% productive rearrangements and segregating when the between-donor standard deviation exceeded 5%. A statistical classification framework was built for diagnosing cytomegalovirus status from the catalog of TCR beta chain sequences. V and J gene assignment, in a later analysis, came from comparing TCR nucleotide sequences with IMGT/GENE-DB human TR gene sequences. The TCRdist pipeline was used in a later analysis to assign CDR3 sequences and most-parsimonious VDJ recombination scenarios. In a later analysis, each TCR beta chain was defined by its CDR3 amino acid sequence together with its V-gene family, and reads lacking a unique V-gene family were excluded. To address suspected cross-contamination and a sequencing artifact, a later analysis removed 592 highly shared, low-generation-probability nucleotide sequences. A later analysis calculated a clonal expansion index for each public chain from normalized within-repertoire ranks of inferred template counts. A later analysis computed generation probabilities with a VDJ recombination model fitted to out-of-frame rearrangements, and checked the results against IGoR. Hypergeometric tests were used in a later analysis to score TCR-TCR, TCR-HLA and TCR-CMV co-occurrence, with a repertoire-size bias correction applied to the TCR pairs. A later analysis estimated false discovery rates by permuting HLA or CMV assignments 20 times. In a later analysis, co-occurring TCRs were grouped using DBSCAN, with TCRdist sequence similarity added in when clustering inside HLA-allele-positive subsets. Repertoires with fewer than 30,000 or more than 120,000 public chains were left out of co-occurrence clustering, as were about 5 repertoires with anomalous nucleotide sharing. TCRdb limited this immuneACCESS table to in-frame rearrangements with V and J called. A share of clones is missing; checked studies link under half to unresolved V genes, and the rest is unexplained. Clone size and the V and J calls come from that table; the DNA yielded D and trimming. A total of 150,000 to 200,000 clones appear in this sample, approximately 81% of them only once. The ten largest clonotypes hold more than 2% of the sample.

Study-wide findings and limitations: A later genetic analysis associated a missense DCLRE1C variant with V-gene and J-gene trimming of TCR beta chains, and an independent cohort replicated the association. For the cohort, immune exposure information was limited to CMV serostatus. Some IMGT-functional V segments, including TRBV6-2 and TRBV6-3, could not be distinguished by the 87-base-pair reads and were therefore excluded. Assigning TCR associations to individual alleles was difficult when HLA alleles, especially DR and DQ, strongly co-occurred. An earlier analysis of 450 to 750 of the donors showed that most TCR beta V segments appeared in productive rearrangements either about 87% or about 30% of the time, which broadly matched IMGT annotations. In a later analysis, most CMV-associated TCR beta chains were found to appear HLA-restricted, with HLA associations seemingly driven largely by CMV exposure. In a later genetic analysis, fewer N-insertions in productive TCRs were reported among donors in an Asian-associated ancestry cluster than the approximately 710-donor mean. Because counts were too low, some 17 rarely observed V segments, including chromosome 9 orphons, were left out of the earlier analysis of over 550 of the donors. Because HLA typing was unavailable for some donors at each locus, only the typed subset was used in association tests. This cohort had only TCR beta chains sequenced, and the lack of alpha or paired-chain data limited which features could be detected. Linkage disequilibrium might explain the correlated functional status among segregating V segments, but an unknown experimental factor could not be ruled out. A group of highly shared sequence variants was considered likely to be a technical artifact of the sequencing pipeline. In vitro tests confirmed that a few of the cytomegalovirus-associated TCR beta chains recognize cytomegalovirus antigens. In a later analysis, the rate of TCR association differed among HLA loci, with DRB1 alleles having the most associated TCRs and HLA-C alleles having the fewest. A further reported finding was that TCR beta sequences accurately predicted the HLA-A and HLA-B alleles for most subjects in the first cohort. Compared with equally common non-associated chains, HLA-associated TCR beta chains in a later analysis were more clonally expanded and had lower generation probabilities. The study listed over 150 TCR beta chains as associated with cytomegalovirus. Presence/absence analyses assumed roughly uniform sequencing depth across donors, an assumption that may not hold. According to a later analysis, parvovirus B19, influenza, CMV and Epstein-Barr virus appeared linked to several top co-occurrence clusters. The authors suggested that the approach could potentially be extended to other disease states and immunological phenotypes. In a later analysis, around 15,000 TCR beta sequences were associated with specific HLA alleles at a false discovery rate of 0.05. Most TCR sequences were observed very rarely across donors, whereas some public TCRs were present in many individuals. In both the original and validation cohorts, the classifier was reported to diagnose cytomegalovirus status with high specificity and sensitivity.

The sample consisted of PBMCs. This clonotype was sampled from a man between 18 and 29 years old in good health and CMV-seropositive. The chain couples TRBV5-4 to TRBJ1-4, with 8 middle bases fitting TRBD1. The CDR3 region reads CASSLGGRELGQGLEKLFF. The DNA sequence is as follows: TGTGCCAGCAGCTTGGGAGGTCGTGAGTTAGGACAGGGTTTGGAAAAACTGTTTTTT.